This TCR beta chain was profiled in a study of response to subunit inactivated influenza vaccine. Turning to this clonotype: The antigen is undetermined.

TCRdb reprocessed the RT-PCR reads with MiXCR, giving one entry per CDR3 protein. The table lists 400,000 to 550,000 distinct CDR3 sequences, approximately 24% of them singletons. The ends were cut back, 2 bases at V and 6 bases at J, with 14 bases in the middle. This CDR3 spans 15 amino acids. CDR1 is MNHNS and CDR2 is SASEGT in the germline V gene. Study observations and caveats: The authors suggested that few new T cells are recruited per seasonal influenza vaccination.

Sequencing was performed on CD4+ T cells sorted from PBMCs, taken more than 4 days after vaccination. This clonotype originated in a man between 45 and 60 years old who received an inactivated influenza vaccine. The V and J genes are TRBV6-1 and TRBJ2-1; no firm D call. CDR3 sequence: CASSELQLTGNEQFF. The CDR3 DNA sequence: TGTGCCAGCAGTGAATTACAGCTTACGGGCAATGAGCAGTTCTTC.